This passage covers 23 T cell receptor beta chains from one sample sequenced in a study of T cell changes during pregnancy in multiple sclerosis. Libraries were prepared by immunoSEQ multiplex PCR; TCRdb keeps only in-frame clonotypes and omits some of them. The table records over 20,000 clones, 80% to 90% of them present only once. The specimen was CD8+ T cells from peripheral blood mononuclear cells, collected in the second trimester of pregnancy. The receptors here all came from a female donor in good health, enrolled as a control in a pregnancy study.

The rearrangement links TRBV15 to TRBJ2-6; the D gene is possibly TRBD2 (6 bases). Germline loops: CDR1 LNHNV, CDR2 YYDKDF (reference sequence). This CDR3 comprises 16 residues. V shed 0 bases and J shed 4 bases, with 10 bases lying between them. CDR3 loop: CATSRDLGGGANVLTF. In nucleotides, the CDR3 is TGTGCCACCAGCAGAGATTTGGGGGGAGGGGCCAACGTCCTGACTTTC. Full variable domain (rest looked up from reference TRBV15 and TRBJ2-6): DAMVIQNPRYQVTQFGKPVTLSCSQTLNHNVMYWYQQKSSQAPKLLFHYYDKDFNNEADTPDNFQSRRPNTSFCFLDIRSPGLGDTAMYLCATSRDLGGGANVLTFGAGSRLTVL.

This chain links TRBV19 with TRBJ2-1, with 7 nucleotides matching TRBD1. Germline V gene data show CDR1 as LNHDA and CDR2 as SQIVND (reference sequence). The trim removed 4 bases at V and 6 bases at J, leaving 9 bases unmatched. The CDR3 sequence is 15 residues long. For the CDR3, the DNA is TGTGCCAGTAGTACCCCGGGACAGTCCCTCAATGAGCAGTTCTTC. This gives the protein CASSTPGQSLNEQFF. Full variable domain (rest looked up from reference TRBV19 and TRBJ2-1): DGGITQSPKYLFRKEGQNVTLSCEQNLNHDAMYWYRQDPGQGLRLIYYSQIVNDFQKGDIAEGYSVSREKKESFPLTVTSAQKNPTAFYLCASSTPGQSLNEQFFGPGTRLTVL.

The chain has TRBV28 and TRBJ2-2, with D perhaps matching TRBD1 (5 bases). Germline CDR1 is MDHEN and CDR2 is SYDVKM. V lost 5 bases, J lost 2 bases, and 9 bases lay in between. CDR3 length: 14 amino acids. CDR3 sequence: CASSAGFNTGELFF. In DNA form, the CDR3 reads TGTGCCAGCAGTGCAGGGTTTAACACCGGGGAGCTGTTTTTT.

The chain carries TRBV18 and TRBJ1-1; the match to TRBD1 covers 10 bases. This CDR3 spans 16 amino acids. Unmatched junction bases numbered 1, after V lost 0 bases and J lost 0 bases. The V gene's germline CDR1 is KGHSH and CDR2 LQKENI. The CDR3 spells CASSPPGQGMNTEAFF. As DNA, the CDR3 is TGTGCCAGCTCACCACCGGGACAGGGGATGAACACTGAAGCTTTCTTT.

V gene TRBV7-8 combines with J gene TRBJ2-7; TRBD1 matches at 7 bases. CDR1 and CDR2 from the germline V gene are SGHVS and FQNEAQ. The V gene end was trimmed by 1 base and the J gene end by 4 bases; junction bases not matched to a gene: 4. The CDR3 loop spans 14 amino acids. The CDR3 DNA is TGTGCCAGCAGCTTAGGGACAGGACTTTACGAGCAGTACTTC. Encoded protein: CASSLGTGLYEQYF.

The rearrangement uses TRBV9 and TRBJ2-3; 13 bases line up with TRBD2. Germline V CDR1 and CDR2: SGDLS, YYNGEE. The J segment lost 7 bases and the V segment lost 4 bases, leaving 9 bases of the junction unmatched. CDR3 length equals 16 residues. The CDR3 nucleotides are TGTGCCAGCAGCTTCCCGAGGACTAGCGGGGGTTATACGCAGTATTTT. This gives the protein CASSFPRTSGGYTQYF.

V is TRBV5-1 and J is TRBJ2-3, with 11 nucleotides matching TRBD2. Germline V CDR1 and CDR2: SGHRS, YFSETQ. V shed 4 bases, J shed 3 bases, and the junction held 7 bases outside the gene matches. This CDR3 region has 16 residues. For the CDR3, the DNA is TGCGCCAGCAGCGGTAAACTAGCGGGGGTAACAGATACGCAGTATTTT. As protein: CASSGKLAGVTDTQYF.

The chain combines TRBV5-4 with TRBJ1-2, with D possibly being TRBD1 (6 bases). V was pared by 0 bases and J by 8 bases, with 11 bases between. This CDR3 is built from 13 residues. Germline V gene data show CDR1 as SGHNT and CDR2 as YYREEE (reference sequence). CDR3 DNA: TGTGCCAGCAGCTTGGACAGGGTTGACGGCTACACCTTC. Amino acids: CASSLDRVDGYTF.

This rearrangement joins TRBV7-2 to TRBJ2-2; D might be TRBD2 (6 bases). V lost 3 bases and J lost 6, with 14 bases in between. The V gene's germline CDR1 is SGHTA and CDR2 FQGNSA. This CDR3 region has 15 residues. The CDR3 spells CASSLSGEVSGELFF. The CDR3, as DNA: TGTGCCAGCAGCTTGTCGGGGGAGGTTTCCGGGGAGCTGTTTTTT.

The chain employs TRBV27 and TRBJ2-7, with 7 bases identical to TRBD2. The germline CDR1 and CDR2 sequences are MNHEY and SMNVEV (reference sequence). This CDR3 region has 12 residues. The J segment lost 4 bases and the V segment lost 6 bases, leaving 3 bases of the junction unmatched. CDR3 loop: CASSRSGYEQYF. The CDR3 coding sequence is TGTGCCAGCAGCCGTAGCGGGTACGAGCAGTACTTC.

The CDR3 spells CASTKQGDIYYGYTF. CDR3 nucleotide sequence: TGTGCCAGCACTAAACAGGGTGACATATACTATGGCTACACCTTC. This sequence joins TRBV6-5 and TRBJ1-2; perhaps TRBD1 as D (6 bases). Germline-derived CDR1 and CDR2 are MNHEY and SVGAGI. Trimming left V 7 bases short and J 3 bases short, with 18 bases between. The CDR3 covers 15 residues.

The chain carries TRBV7-2 and TRBJ2-7; 12 positions agree with TRBD2. The CDR3 is made up of 15 amino acids. Germline loops: CDR1 SGHTA, CDR2 FQGNSA. The V and J ends lost 5 bases and 5 bases, in that order; junction bases with no gene match: 7. CDR3 in amino acids: CASSAPTSGSHEQYF. The CDR3 nucleotides are TGTGCCAGCAGCGCCCCGACTAGCGGGAGCCACGAGCAGTACTTC.

The J gene is TRBJ2-1, the V gene TRBV10-3; 8 bases fit TRBD2. Germline V gene sequence: CDR1 ENHRY, CDR2 SYGVKD. The CDR3 runs to 14 residues. The J segment lost 7 bases and the V segment lost 6 bases, leaving 8 bases of the junction unmatched. The CDR3 loop is CAISSGLEKNEQFF. The CDR3, as DNA: TGTGCCATCAGCTCGGGACTAGAAAAAAATGAGCAGTTCTTC.

The gene calls are TRBV9 and TRBJ2-1; 8 bases line up with TRBD2. CDR1 and CDR2 from the germline V gene are SGDLS and YYNGEE. The CDR3 totals 17 residues. With V trimmed by 4 bases and J by 12 bases, 21 bases remained unmatched. The DNA for the CDR3 is TGTGCCAGCAGCAATCCTCGGGGACTAGTTAATACTAGGGGGCAGTTCTTC. This gives the protein CASSNPRGLVNTRGQFF.

The chain uses TRBV6-4 and TRBJ2-3, with TRBD2 identical over 9 bases. The CDR3 has 16 residues. The trim removed 4 bases at V and 1 base at J, leaving 6 bases unmatched. The germline CDR1 and CDR2 sequences are MRHNA and SNTAGT. The CDR3 DNA reads TGTGCCAGCAGTGGAGAAGCTAGCGGGGGCACAGATACGCAGTATTTT. Translation: CASSGEASGGTDTQYF.

J is TRBJ2-7 and V is TRBV28; maybe TRBD1 (5 bases). Germline loops: CDR1 MDHEN, CDR2 SYDVKM. CDR3 size: 14 residues. V was trimmed by 5 bases and J by 2 bases, leaving 13 bases between them. This chain's CDR3 is CASSPQGGPYEQYF. DNA of the CDR3: TGTGCCAGCAGTCCCCAGGGCGGACCCTACGAGCAGTACTTC.

The chain combines TRBV30 with TRBJ2-4; tentative D call: TRBD2 (6 bases). The germline gives CDR1 GTSNPN, CDR2 SVGIG (reference sequence). There are 13 residues in the CDR3. Trimming cost V 2 bases and J 9 bases, with 14 bases left between them. CDR3 sequence reads: CAWSLGTLGIQYF. The CDR3 region has the DNA TGTGCCTGGAGTCTCGGGACTTTAGGCATTCAGTACTTC.

The V and J genes are TRBV9 and TRBJ1-1; TRBD1 agrees at 8 bases. Germline lookup yields CDR1 SGDLS and CDR2 YYNGEE. V dropped 3 bases and J dropped 1; count of bases not matched to a gene: 2. The CDR3 contains 14 residues. The CDR3 DNA reads as TGTGCCAGCAGCGCAGGGGGCCGGAACACTGAAGCTTTCTTT. It encodes CASSAGGRNTEAFF.

The gene calls are TRBV4-1 and TRBJ1-4, with 8 positions matching TRBD1. The germline V gene encodes CDR1 MGHRA and CDR2 YSYEKL. The CDR3 loop spans 16 amino acids. Trimming took 2 bases from V and 7 from J; bases not matched to a gene: 9. CDR3 amino acids: CASSQRTDRESEKLFF. The CDR3 DNA reads TGCGCCAGCAGCCAAAGAACGGACAGGGAGAGTGAAAAACTGTTTTTT.

The chain uses TRBV6-1 and TRBJ2-3; 7 bases agree with TRBD2. This CDR3 has 15 amino acids. J gave up 0 bases and V 1 base, and 1 base lay outside the gene matches. Looked up from germline, CDR1 is MNHNS and CDR2 is SASEGT. The CDR3 DNA is TGTGCCAGCAGTGAAGGTAGCGGGAGCACAGATACGCAGTATTTT. It yields the protein CASSEGSGSTDTQYF.

V and J are TRBV7-2 and TRBJ2-7, with 8 bases that match TRBD2. V shed 5 bases, J shed 4 bases, and the junction held 7 bases outside the gene matches. This CDR3 is built from 14 residues. Germline V gene lookup returns CDR1 SGHTA and CDR2 FQGNSA. The CDR3 protein is CASSPGAGGYEQYF. CDR3 DNA sequence: TGTGCCAGCAGCCCCGGGGCGGGAGGTTACGAGCAGTACTTC.

The chain employs TRBV5-8 and TRBJ2-1, with 11 bases fitting TRBD2. This CDR3 is 19 amino acids long. V was pared by 4 bases and J by 0 bases, with 12 bases of the junction left unmatched. Germline V gene data show CDR1 as SGHTS and CDR2 as YDEGEE. The CDR3 sequence: CASSPKPGLAVSSYNEQFF. As DNA, the CDR3 is TGTGCCAGCAGCCCTAAGCCGGGACTAGCGGTGAGCTCCTACAATGAGCAGTTCTTC.

V usage is TRBV28 and J usage is TRBJ2-4; 7 bases agree with TRBD2. The germline V gene encodes CDR1 MDHEN and CDR2 SYDVKM. This CDR3 has 21 amino acids. The V and J ends lost 4 bases and 4 bases, in that order; junction bases with no gene match: 25. DNA for the CDR3: TGTGCCAGCAGTTATTTTTTGGGGGGGGTAGCGGTGACTCCTCCTAAAAACATTCAGTACTTC. It codes for CASSYFLGGVAVTPPKNIQYF.